Below, 20 T cell receptor beta chains from the same sample are listed, as sequenced in a study of PD-L1 blockade in urothelial cancer. Sequencing used immunoSEQ multiplex PCR; TCRdb keeps in-frame clones, though not all of them. The data hold more than 40,000 clones, with 83% observed a single time. Noted time point: peripheral blood 6 weeks after treatment start. This specimen was PBMCs, taken around atezolizumab (anti-PD-L1) treatment. These TCRs come from a man aged 55 to 70 with urothelial cancer.

V is TRBV19 and J is TRBJ2-1; 12 bases agree with TRBD2. Germline CDR1 reads LNHDA; CDR2 reads SQIVND (reference sequence). The CDR3 sequence is 14 residues long. J gave up 10 bases and V 4 bases, and 5 bases lay outside the gene matches. The chain's CDR3 is CASSTLAGGGEQFF. The CDR3 region has the DNA TGTGCCAGTAGTACACTAGCGGGGGGAGGCGAGCAGTTCTTC.

The chain uses TRBV9 and TRBJ2-2; D gene unclear. Trimming left V 4 bases short and J 5 bases short, with 6 bases between. CDR1 is SGDLS, CDR2 YYNGEE, per germline. This CDR3 comprises 12 residues. Here the CDR3 DNA reads TGTGCCAGCAGCCCGCGAACCGGGGAGCTGTTTTTT. This sequence encodes CASSPRTGELFF. Looking up the rest from reference TRBV9 and TRBJ2-2 gives the full variable domain: DSGVTQTPKHLITATGQRVTLRCSPRSGDLSVYWYQQSLDQGLQFLIQYYNGEERAKGNILERFSAQQFPDLHSELNLSSLELGDSALYFCASSPRTGELFFGEGSRLTVL.

This clone was recorded only once. J is TRBJ1-1 and V is TRBV2; the D is unclear. Germline V lookup: CDR1 SNHLY, CDR2 FYNNEI. This CDR3 has 16 residues. V dropped 7 bases and J dropped 1 base, with 19 bases sitting between them. DNA for the CDR3: TGTGCCAGCAAGAGGTTAGTCGACCCAAAGAACACTGAAGCTTTCTTT. The encoded protein is CASKRLVDPKNTEAFF.

The chain is built from TRBV18 and TRBJ2-5; D possibly corresponds to TRBD1 (6 bases). Germline-derived CDR1 and CDR2 are KGHSH and LQKENI. The V and J ends lost 4 bases and 1 base respectively, with 13 bases between them. The CDR3 spans 15 residues. In nucleotides, the CDR3 is TGTGCCAGCTCACGCAACAGGGAGACCCAAGAGACCCAGTACTTC. It codes for CASSRNRETQETQYF.

V usage is TRBV6-1 and J usage is TRBJ2-3, with TRBD1 matching over 9 bases. The CDR3 extends over 16 amino acids. CDR1 is MNHNS and CDR2 is SASEGT in the germline V gene. The V and J ends lost 4 bases and 1 base, in that order; junction bases with no gene match: 6. The CDR3 DNA reads as TGTGCCAGCAGTGCATCAACAGGGGGCGGCACAGATACGCAGTATTTT. Its protein product is CASSASTGGGTDTQYF.

V usage is TRBV6-1 and J usage is TRBJ1-4, with unresolved D. This CDR3 spans 14 amino acids. The ends were cut back, 3 bases at V and 4 bases at J, with 9 bases in the middle. From germline, CDR1 is MNHNS and CDR2 SASEGT. In DNA, the CDR3 is TGTGCCAGCAGTGAGGTAGCGTTTAATGAAAAACTGTTTTTT. The encoded protein is CASSEVAFNEKLFF.

The chain uses TRBV6-5 and TRBJ1-6, with 7 bases matching TRBD1. The CDR3 has 16 residues. In germline, CDR1 is MNHEY, CDR2 SVGAGI. V shed 2 bases and J 8 bases; nucleotides not matched to a gene: 9. The DNA of the CDR3 is TGTGCCAGCAGTTACAAGACAGGGTTGGGGGATTCACCCCTCCACTTT. It codes for CASSYKTGLGDSPLHF.

This clone was seen a few times. The rearrangement uses TRBV21-1 and TRBJ2-3; the DNA was not compared with TRBD2, the D call given in the table. TRBV21-1 is assigned pseudogene status. The CDR3 consists of 18 residues. DNA for the CDR3: TGTGCCAGCAGCAAAAGGCTAGCGGGGAGAACTTCTGGAGATACGCAGTATTTT. Residues: CASSKRLAGRTSGDTQYF.

The gene calls are TRBV4-1 and TRBJ1-1; D is ambiguous. The CDR3 sequence is 17 residues long. Germline CDR1 is MGHRA and CDR2 is YSYEKL. V lost 1 base and J 0 bases, leaving 15 bases between the germline ends. CDR3 nucleotides: TGCGCCAGCAGCCAAGCGAGGCAGCCGCACATGAACACTGAAGCTTTCTTT. Its protein is CASSQARQPHMNTEAFF.

The chain is built from TRBV11-2 and TRBJ2-3; 7 bases are a match to TRBD1. The CDR3 is 13 residues long. From germline, CDR1 is SGHAT and CDR2 FQNNGV. V was clipped by 3 bases and J by 5 bases; unmatched bases: 2. The CDR3 nucleotides read TGTGCCAGCAGCTTGAACAGGGGAGATACGCAGTATTTT. Translated, it gives CASSLNRGDTQYF.

V usage is TRBV9 and J usage is TRBJ2-2, with 8 bases identical to TRBD2. V trimming: 3 bases; J trimming: 5 bases; junction bases outside the gene matches: 3. This CDR3 region has 14 residues. CDR1 and CDR2 from the germline V gene are SGDLS and YYNGEE. Here the CDR3 DNA reads TGTGCCAGCAGCGCCTTAGCGGGAACCGGGGAGCTGTTTTTT. Protein product: CASSALAGTGELFF.

The J gene is TRBJ2-7, the V gene TRBV6-5; 10 bases map to TRBD1. The CDR3 extends over 14 amino acids. Germline trimming cut 5 bases from V and 2 bases from J; bases unmatched to any gene: 3. In germline, CDR1 is MNHEY, CDR2 SVGAGI. For the CDR3, the DNA is TGTGCCAGCAGTCCGGGACAGGGGACCTACGAGCAGTACTTC. This translates into CASSPGQGTYEQYF.

The V call is TRBV7-3, the J call TRBJ1-2; TRBD1 matches 7 bases. From germline, CDR1 is SGHTA and CDR2 FQGTGA. V was clipped by 1 base and J by 2 bases; unmatched bases: 4. The CDR3 is 15 amino acids. CDR3 protein: CASSLMGRGNYGYTF. Here the CDR3 DNA reads TGTGCCAGCAGCTTAATGGGCAGGGGGAACTATGGCTACACCTTC.

V is TRBV2 and J is TRBJ1-6; a weak D match, TRBD1 (6 bases). The CDR3 contains 16 residues. The V and J ends lost 4 bases and 1 base respectively, with 11 bases between them. Per germline, CDR1 SNHLY and CDR2 FYNNEI. The CDR3 is CASSVGGRSYNSPLHF. The CDR3 DNA reads TGTGCCAGCAGTGTAGGGGGTAGATCCTATAATTCACCCCTCCACTTT.

The table lists this clone with a few counts. This sequence joins TRBV5-1 and TRBJ2-2, with D possibly matching TRBD1 (6 bases). Germline V gene sequence: CDR1 SGHRS, CDR2 YFSETQ. The CDR3 is 16 amino acids. V lost 0 bases and J 1 base, leaving 10 bases between the germline ends. DNA of the CDR3: TGCGCCAGCAGCTTGGTGGGGACAAGGAACACCGGGGAGCTGTTTTTT. Protein sequence: CASSLVGTRNTGELFF. The whole variable domain, remainder taken from reference TRBV5-1 and TRBJ2-2, is KAGVTQTPRYLIKTRGQQVTLSCSPISGHRSVSWYQQTPGQGLQFLFEYFSETQRNKGNFPGRFSGRQFSNSRSEMNVSTLELGDSALYLCASSLVGTRNTGELFFGEGSRLTVL.

The chain is built from TRBV18 and TRBJ1-6; D unresolved. The ends were cut back, 2 bases at V and 0 bases at J, with 11 bases in the middle. CDR1 and CDR2 from the germline V gene are KGHSH and LQKENI. The CDR3 has 17 amino acids. The DNA of the CDR3 is TGTGCCAGCTCACCAGTGACACTGAGCTCCTATAATTCACCCCTCCACTTT. Translated: CASSPVTLSSYNSPLHF. The entire variable domain, with the rest obtained from reference TRBV18 and TRBJ1-6, is as follows: NAGVMQNPRHLVRRRGQEARLRCSPMKGHSHVYWYRQLPEEGLKFMVYLQKENIIDESGMPKERFSAEFPKEGPSILRIQQVVRGDSAAYFCASSPVTLSSYNSPLHFGNGTRLTVT.

The V gene is TRBV5-4, the J gene TRBJ2-3; perhaps TRBD2 as D (6 bases). Looked up from germline, CDR1 is SGHNT and CDR2 is YYREEE (reference sequence). The V and J ends lost 3 bases and 4 bases respectively, with 18 bases between them. The CDR3 extends over 16 amino acids. The CDR3 DNA is TGTGCCAGCAGCTCCGGAGGACCTTGGGGGGCAGATACGCAGTATTTT. Amino acids: CASSSGGPWGADTQYF.

This sequence joins TRBV25-1 and TRBJ2-3; 8 nucleotides line up with TRBD2. V dropped 2 bases and J dropped 8; count of bases not matched to a gene: 15. Germline-derived CDR1 and CDR2 are MGHDK and SYGVNS. There are 17 residues in the CDR3. The CDR3 region has the DNA TGTGCCAGCAGTGAAAGCTGGACTAGCCGTATCCTTGGTACGCAGTATTTT. This encodes CASSESWTSRILGTQYF.

The rearrangement joins TRBV7-9 to TRBJ2-3; 7 nucleotides line up with TRBD1. The V segment lost 0 bases and the J segment 4 bases; nucleotides outside the gene matches: 1. The CDR3 runs to 14 residues. Germline CDR1 SEHNR, CDR2 FQNEAQ (reference sequence). In DNA, the CDR3 is TGTGCCAGCAGCTTAGCAGGGGGCTCAGATACGCAGTATTTT. It translates to CASSLAGGSDTQYF.

The chain is built from TRBV6-5 and TRBJ2-7; D might be TRBD2 (6 bases). Germline assignment: CDR1 MNHEY and CDR2 SVGAGI. CDR3 length: 14 residues. Trimming removed 8 bases at V and 0 bases at J, with 14 bases between. The CDR3 coding sequence is TGTGCCAGCCTGCGGGACCCGAGCTCCTACGAGCAGTACTTC. Translating gives CASLRDPSSYEQYF.